The next 20 T cell receptor beta chains were all read from a single sample in a study of shared clonotypes between healthy human individuals. Assay: immunoSEQ multiplex PCR; the TCRdb copy retains only in-frame clones and omits some. The table includes over 1.5 million clones, about 98% detected once. The sample taken for sequencing was naive CD4+ T cells sorted from blood. Subset indicated: CD45RA+ positively selected. These TCRs come from a man aged 25-40 years in good health.

Turning to this clone: Other DNA sequences within the sample encode an identical CDR3. This sequence joins TRBV27 and TRBJ2-2; D is unclear. From germline, CDR1 is MNHEY and CDR2 SMNVEV (reference sequence). V lost 4 bases to trimming and J lost 5 bases, with 8 bases between them. This CDR3 comprises 13 residues. As DNA, the CDR3 is TGTGCCAGCAGTTCCGGAAGGACCGGGGAGCTGTTTTTT. This encodes CASSSGRTGELFF.

The V and J genes are TRBV7-2 and TRBJ2-7; the D gene could be TRBD1 or TRBD2 (5 bases each). Germline CDR1 and CDR2: SGHTA and FQGNSA. The length of the CDR3 is 15 residues. V gave up 5 bases and J gave up 2 bases, with 16 bases separating them. CDR3 in amino acids: CASSMRGYRTYEQYF. CDR3 bases: TGTGCCAGCAGCATGAGGGGCTATCGGACCTACGAGCAGTACTTC.

On this clone: The same CDR3 arises from other DNA sequences in this sample as well. This chain links TRBV18 with TRBJ2-2; 11 positions agree with TRBD2. The CDR3 sequence is 16 residues long. Looked up from germline, CDR1 is KGHSH and CDR2 is LQKENI. Trimming cost V 3 bases and J 1 base; bases outside gene matches: 1. CDR3 sequence: CASSPTSGVNTGELFF. In DNA form, the CDR3 reads TGTGCCAGCTCACCGACTAGCGGGGTGAACACCGGGGAGCTGTTTTTT.

The chain has TRBV5-5 and TRBJ1-4, with D possibly matching TRBD1 (5 bases). V lost 1 base and J 6 bases, leaving 13 bases between the germline ends. There are 15 residues in the CDR3. Per the germline V gene, CDR1 is SGHKS and CDR2 is YYEKEE (reference sequence). The CDR3 loop is CASSLLPQGDEKLFF. CDR3 nucleotide sequence: TGTGCCAGCAGCTTGCTTCCCCAGGGAGATGAAAAACTGTTTTTT. The entire variable domain, with the rest obtained from reference TRBV5-5 and TRBJ1-4, is as follows: DAGVTQSPTHLIKTRGQQVTLRCSPISGHKSVSWYQQVLGQGPQFIFQYYEKEERGRGNFPDRFSARQFPNYSSELNVNALLLGDSALYLCASSLLPQGDEKLFFGSGTQLSVL.

The CDR3 protein is CASSYRGLNQPQHF. Written as DNA, the CDR3 is TGTGCCAGCTCATACAGGGGGCTCAATCAGCCCCAGCATTTT. The chain employs TRBV2 and TRBJ1-5, with TRBD1 matching 9 bases. V was pared by 8 bases and J by 3 bases, with 5 bases of the junction left unmatched. Germline-derived CDR1 and CDR2 are SNHLY and FYNNEI. The CDR3 totals 14 residues.

This chain uses TRBV4-3 with TRBJ2-2, with D maybe TRBD2 (6 bases). This CDR3 comprises 19 residues. Between the trimmed V and J ends, which lost 0 bases and 7 bases, there was a span of 24 bases. CDR1 and CDR2 from the germline V gene are LGHNA and YSLEER. DNA of the CDR3: TGCGCCAGCAGCCAAGATTCACATATAGCCCGGAGGAGGGGCGGGGAGCTGTTTTTT. It translates to CASSQDSHIARRRGGELFF.

Concerning this clone: At the DNA level, this CDR3 is encoded by other sequences in the same sample as well. The CDR3 loop reads CASSVGTDPYEQYF. The CDR3 DNA follows: TGTGCCAGCAGCGTCGGGACGGATCCCTACGAGCAGTACTTC. The chain recombines TRBV9 with TRBJ2-7; D possibly matches TRBD1 or TRBD2 (5 bases each). The V and J ends lost 2 bases and 2 bases respectively, with 11 bases between them. Germline V gives CDR1 SGDLS, CDR2 YYNGEE. The CDR3 contains 14 residues.

V usage is TRBV19 and J usage is TRBJ2-3, with D perhaps TRBD1 (6 bases). Trimming took off 6 bases at V and 4 bases at J, with 14 bases between the two ends. CDR3 length: 14 amino acids. Per germline, CDR1 LNHDA and CDR2 SQIVND (reference sequence). The CDR3 protein is CASRLGTHADTQYF. In nucleotides, the CDR3 is TGTGCCAGTAGACTAGGGACACACGCAGATACGCAGTATTTT.

In its sample, this clone was seen once. The chain recombines TRBV28 with TRBJ2-2; D unresolved. The V end was cut by 4 bases, the J end by 2 bases, with 11 bases between. This CDR3 has 15 amino acids. Germline V CDR1 and CDR2: MDHEN, SYDVKM. The CDR3 region is CASSSQRVNTGELFF. The DNA of the CDR3 is TGTGCCAGCAGTTCCCAACGGGTTAACACCGGGGAGCTGTTTTTT.

This clone has just one count. V is TRBV25-1 and J is TRBJ1-4, with unresolved D. The V end was cut by 0 bases, the J end by 7 bases, with 12 bases between. This CDR3 comprises 15 residues. CDR1 and CDR2 (germline): MGHDK, SYGVNS. In nucleotides, the CDR3 is TGTGCCAGCAGTGAATACGGGAGGGAGGGTGAAAAACTGTTTTTT. Translated: CASSEYGREGEKLFF.

The V and J genes are TRBV28 and TRBJ1-4, with 8 bases identical to TRBD1. The germline CDR1 and CDR2 sequences are MDHEN and SYDVKM. The CDR3 covers 15 residues. Trimming at V came to 1 base and at J to 8 bases, leaving 6 bases not matched to a gene. Here the CDR3 DNA reads TGTGCCAGCAGTTTATCCGGACAGGGAGGGGAAAAACTGTTTTTT. Its translation is CASSLSGQGGEKLFF.

The chain couples TRBV11-3 to TRBJ2-3, with D perhaps assigned TRBD1 or TRBD2 (5 bases each). CDR1 is SGHNT, CDR2 YENEEA, per germline. V was pared by 5 bases and J by 4 bases, with 16 bases between. The CDR3 runs 15 residues. DNA for the CDR3: TGTGCCAGCAGCGCTGACGGGACCTTGGCAGATACGCAGTATTTT. Translation: CASSADGTLADTQYF.

V is TRBV10-2 and J is TRBJ2-1, with 12 bases that match TRBD2. The CDR3 has 15 residues. V lost 6 bases and J lost 3; bases outside the gene matches: 3. CDR1 WSHSY and CDR2 SAAADI come from the germline V gene. The DNA for the CDR3 is TGCGCCAGCAGGACGGGACTAGCGGGCTACAATGAGCAGTTCTTC. Translating gives CASRTGLAGYNEQFF.

The genes are TRBV10-2 and TRBJ2-7, with D possibly matching TRBD1 (6 bases). V lost 2 bases, J lost 2 bases, and 7 bases lay in between. The CDR3 extends over 13 amino acids. The germline V gene encodes CDR1 WSHSY and CDR2 SAAADI. CDR3 DNA: TGCGCCAGCAGTGAGAGACAGGCCTACGAGCAGTACTTC. It codes for CASSERQAYEQYF.

The gene calls are TRBV18 and TRBJ1-1; tentative D call: TRBD1 (6 bases). This CDR3 contains 17 residues. The V end lost 3 bases, the J end lost 1 base, and 18 bases lay between the germline ends. The germline gives CDR1 KGHSH, CDR2 LQKENI. This CDR3 is CASSPTDRSDRNTEAFF. The CDR3 coding sequence is TGTGCCAGCTCACCTACCGACAGGTCGGACAGGAACACTGAAGCTTTCTTT.

This chain connects TRBV6-6 to TRBJ1-1; no clear D. This CDR3 is built from 13 residues. The germline V and J ends were trimmed by 5 bases and 7 bases, with 14 bases remaining between them. Per germline, CDR1 MNHNY and CDR2 SVGAGI (reference sequence). Written as DNA, the CDR3 is TGTGCCAGCAGTCCCCTGGTTGATTTTGAAGCTTTCTTT. It yields the protein CASSPLVDFEAFF.

This clone was recorded only once. This rearrangement joins TRBV7-9 to TRBJ2-5; maybe TRBD2 (6 bases). The CDR3 is 13 residues long. Trimming shortened V by 1 base and J by 9 bases, and 12 bases separated the two germline ends. CDR1 is SEHNR, CDR2 FQNEAQ, per germline (reference sequence). DNA of the CDR3: TGTGCCAGCAGCTTAGAGGGACTTCGGGCCCAGTACTTC. Protein sequence: CASSLEGLRAQYF.

CDR3 DNA: TGTGCCAGTAACACCGGAGAGACCCAGTACTTC. This gives the protein CASNTGETQYF. The rearrangement joins TRBV2 to TRBJ2-5; D is uncertain. Germline V gene lookup returns CDR1 SNHLY and CDR2 FYNNEI. The CDR3 sequence is 11 residues long. Trimming cost V 9 bases and J 4 bases, with 9 bases left between them.

The chain recombines TRBV6-6 with TRBJ1-5; D not certain. The germline V gene has CDR1 MNHNY and CDR2 SVGAGI (reference sequence). The V end lost 6 bases, the J end lost 0 bases, and 3 bases lay between the germline ends. The CDR3 totals 12 residues. The CDR3 DNA follows: TGTGCCAGCAGGGATAGCAATCAGCCCCAGCATTTT. This sequence encodes CASRDSNQPQHF.

The CDR3: CASSVGLAGTYNEQFF. The CDR3, as DNA: TGTGCCAGCAGCGTAGGCCTAGCGGGGACGTACAATGAGCAGTTCTTC. The V and J genes are TRBV9 and TRBJ2-1; TRBD2 agrees at 9 bases. CDR3 length: 16 amino acids. CDR1 and CDR2 (germline): SGDLS, YYNGEE. Trimming took 0 bases from V and 4 from J; bases not matched to a gene: 5.